What follows describes a single T cell receptor (beta chain). The data were obtained in a study of blood T cell repertoires in COVID-19. Background on the study: Collection of acute and convalescent COVID-19 samples took place in the United States, Italy and Spain.

TCRdb's table, derived via immunoSEQ multiplex PCR, lists solely in-frame clones and lacks some. The sample carries roughly 60,000 clones, approximately 85% recorded once. CDR3 length: 17 amino acids. Germline values: CDR1 LGHNA, CDR2 YSLEER. V shed 1 base, J shed 3 bases, and the junction held 10 bases outside the gene matches. Input material: peripheral blood. The sequence derives from a human donor in a cohort sampled during active COVID-19. The chain combines TRBV4-3 with TRBJ2-3; 7 nucleotides line up with TRBD1. CDR3 nucleotides: TGCGCCAGCAGCCAAGGGAGGACAGGAGAACCGACAGATACGCAGTATTTT. Protein sequence: CASSQGRTGEPTDTQYF.